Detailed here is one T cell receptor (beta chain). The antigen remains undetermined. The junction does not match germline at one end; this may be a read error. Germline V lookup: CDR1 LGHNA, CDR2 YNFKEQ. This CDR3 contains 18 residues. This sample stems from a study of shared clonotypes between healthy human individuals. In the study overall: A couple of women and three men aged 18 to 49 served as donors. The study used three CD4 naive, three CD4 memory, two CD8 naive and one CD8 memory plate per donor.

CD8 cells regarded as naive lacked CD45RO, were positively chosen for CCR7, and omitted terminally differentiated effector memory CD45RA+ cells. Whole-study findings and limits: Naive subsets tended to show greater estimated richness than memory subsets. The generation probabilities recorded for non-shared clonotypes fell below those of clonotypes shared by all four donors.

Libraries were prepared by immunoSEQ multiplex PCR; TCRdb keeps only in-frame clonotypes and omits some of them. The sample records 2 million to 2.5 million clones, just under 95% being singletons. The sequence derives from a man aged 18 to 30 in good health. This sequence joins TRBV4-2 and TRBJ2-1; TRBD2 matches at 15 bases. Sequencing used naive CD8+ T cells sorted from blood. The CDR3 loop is CASSQGTSGGIDYNGQFF. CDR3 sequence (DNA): TGTGCCAGCAGCCAGGGGACTAGCGGGGGGATTGATTACAATGGGCAGTTCTTC.